The TCR beta chain under discussion was sequenced for a study of blood T cell repertoires in COVID-19. Libraries were prepared by immunoSEQ multiplex PCR; TCRdb keeps only in-frame clonotypes and omits some of them. Here the sample spans about 440,000 clones, around 88% being singletons. V gave up 5 bases and J gave up 1 base; unmatched junction bases: 3. From germline, CDR1 is LNHDA and CDR2 SQIVND (reference sequence). This CDR3 contains 14 residues. In its sample, this clone was seen a few times. This rearrangement joins TRBV19 to TRBJ1-1; 8 nucleotides line up with TRBD1. The specimen sequenced was peripheral blood. The clonotype comes from a woman aged 25 to 39 with acute or convalescent COVID-19. As DNA, the CDR3 is TGTGCCAGTAGTGCCGGGACAGGGAACACTGAAGCTTTCTTT. Translated: CASSAGTGNTEAFF.